Below are 22 T cell receptor beta chains sequenced from a single sample in a study of vaccination and CD4 T cells after COVID-19. The treatment: approximately nine-day PBMC culture with coronavirus spike peptide pools or control peptides (ViraFEST assay). Their antigens remain unidentified. The Oncomine TCR Beta short-read assay generated sequence data from the DNA of cultured CD4+ T cells. A single record per CDR3 protein comes from TCRdb applying MiXCR to the PCR reads. The sample includes about 14,000 distinct CDR3 sequences, 52% of them seen just once. Source material: CD4+ T cells from blood, cultured in vitro. The receptor source for this set is a human donor who had recovered from COVID-19.

This chain connects TRBV6-5 to TRBJ2-1; D uncertain. V lost 0 bases and J lost 6, with 15 bases in between. The CDR3 consists of 16 residues. Germline V gene sequence: CDR1 MNHEY, CDR2 SVGAGI. CDR3 coding DNA: TGTGCCAGCAGTTACTCAAGCCTACCTGGCTCCAATGAGCAGTTCTTC. It is translated as CASSYSSLPGSNEQFF.

The CDR3 loop is CASSETGVGSPLHF. For the CDR3, the DNA is TGTGCCAGCAGTGAAACAGGGGTTGGGTCACCCCTCCACTTT. The chain has TRBV2 and TRBJ1-6, with 7 bases that match TRBD1. The CDR3 spans 14 residues. From germline, CDR1 is SNHLY and CDR2 FYNNEI. The V and J ends lost 2 bases and 10 bases, in that order; junction bases with no gene match: 5.

This clonotype was recorded a few times. The gene calls are TRBV5-1 and TRBJ2-5, with D perhaps matching TRBD1 (7 bases). The V end lost 4 bases, the J end lost 5 bases, and 21 bases lay between the germline ends. The CDR3 length is 16 residues. Per germline, CDR1 SGHRS and CDR2 YFSETQ. CDR3 in DNA: TGCGCCAGCAGCCCGGAGGGGCAGGGGGTATCGGAGACCCAGTACTTC. Protein sequence: CASSPEGQGVSETQYF.

The V call is TRBV6-1, the J call TRBJ2-7; weak D call: TRBD1 (6 bases). From germline, CDR1 is MNHNS and CDR2 SASEGT. Trimming removed 7 bases from V and 6 bases from J, with 22 bases in between. The CDR3 length is 15 residues. CDR3 in DNA: TGTGCCAGCACTGTTGACAGGCGACCCCTAGTCGAGCAGTACTTC. The encoded protein is CASTVDRRPLVEQYF.

The genes are TRBV20-1 and TRBJ1-2; D is ambiguous. The CDR3 consists of 12 residues. The germline V gene has CDR1 DFQATT and CDR2 SNEGSKA (reference sequence). The V and J ends lost 3 bases and 4 bases respectively, with 9 bases between them. This CDR3 is CSASPGTYGYTF. Here the CDR3 DNA reads TGCAGTGCTAGCCCCGGAACCTATGGCTACACCTTC.

This clonotype was observed a single time. The rearrangement joins TRBV14 to TRBJ1-2, with TRBD1 matching 7 bases. V shed 4 bases, J shed 4 bases, and the junction held 6 bases outside the gene matches. There are 14 residues in the CDR3. Per germline, CDR1 SGHDN and CDR2 FVKESK. The CDR3 nucleotides read TGTGCCAGCAGCCCCCGACAGGGAATCTATGGCTACACCTTC. This sequence encodes CASSPRQGIYGYTF.

The chain joins TRBV27 to TRBJ1-1; D is undetermined. The CDR3 is made up of 14 amino acids. V was pared by 5 bases and J by 4 bases, with 14 bases between. In germline, CDR1 is MNHEY, CDR2 SMNVEV (reference sequence). Written as DNA, the CDR3 is TGTGCCAGCAGTCCGATTGACCGTGCCACTGAAGCTTTCTTT. This sequence encodes CASSPIDRATEAFF.

The chain carries TRBV20-1 and TRBJ2-1; 7 bases match TRBD2. V was clipped by 6 bases and J by 5 bases; unmatched bases: 7. From germline, CDR1 is DFQATT and CDR2 SNEGSKA (reference sequence). The CDR3 is 13 residues long. CDR3 amino acids: CSARLALNNEQFF. The CDR3, as DNA: TGCAGTGCCAGACTAGCTCTAAACAATGAGCAGTTCTTC.

The V call is TRBV10-2, the J call TRBJ1-2; D uncertain. CDR1 and CDR2 (germline): WSHSY, SAAADI. This CDR3 is 15 amino acids long. V was pared by 0 bases and J by 8 bases, with 16 bases between. This chain's CDR3 is CASSESWLGWRGYTF. CDR3 coding DNA: TGCGCCAGCAGTGAGTCGTGGCTGGGGTGGCGGGGCTACACCTTC.

This clonotype has a handful of counts. The gene calls are TRBV20-1 and TRBJ2-3; TRBD2 aligns across 7 bases. The length of the CDR3 is 14 residues. Unmatched junction bases numbered 9, after V lost 5 bases and J lost 4 bases. Germline V gives CDR1 DFQATT, CDR2 SNEGSKA (reference sequence). The CDR3 region is CSAPRTSQSDTQYF. CDR3 sequence (DNA): TGCAGTGCTCCGAGGACTAGTCAATCAGATACGCAGTATTTT.

This clonotype was picked up a small number of times. This sequence joins TRBV20-1 and TRBJ2-1; D may be TRBD1 or TRBD2 (5 bases each). Trimming pared 5 bases from V and 10 bases from J, leaving 18 bases between. This CDR3 is built from 13 residues. Germline CDR1 reads DFQATT; CDR2 reads SNEGSKA (reference sequence). CDR3 loop: CSAFPIDRGEQFF. Here the CDR3 DNA reads TGCAGTGCTTTCCCGATCGACCGGGGCGAGCAGTTCTTC.

This chain links TRBV29-1 with TRBJ2-2; 7 nucleotides line up with TRBD2. V shed 6 bases, J shed 1 base, and the junction held 2 bases outside the gene matches. The CDR3 is 13 residues long. Germline-derived CDR1 and CDR2 are SQVTM and ANQGSEA. Here the CDR3 DNA reads TGCAGCGTGAAGCGGGGGAACACCGGGGAGCTGTTTTTT. Encoded protein: CSVKRGNTGELFF.

J is TRBJ1-4 and V is TRBV20-1, with D perhaps TRBD1 (5 bases). The CDR3 contains 14 residues. CDR1 DFQATT and CDR2 SNEGSKA come from the germline V gene (reference sequence). V lost 5 bases and J lost 6, with 16 bases in between. CDR3 amino acids: CSAGADQAYEKLFF. The CDR3 region has the DNA TGCAGTGCTGGGGCAGACCAAGCCTATGAAAAACTGTTTTTT.

This clonotype was seen a few times. The chain links TRBV19 to TRBJ1-1, with 10 nucleotides matching TRBD1. The CDR3 is 18 amino acids. Trimming cost V 3 bases and J 7 bases; bases outside gene matches: 17. CDR1 is LNHDA, CDR2 SQIVND, per germline (reference sequence). Here the CDR3 reads CASSIHSLGQGSLIEAFF. As DNA, the CDR3 is TGTGCCAGTAGTATTCATAGTTTGGGACAGGGGTCCCTTATTGAAGCTTTCTTT.

The genes are TRBV7-9 and TRBJ1-2; D perhaps matches TRBD1 (6 bases). The CDR3 loop spans 13 amino acids. Per the germline V gene, CDR1 is SEHNR and CDR2 is FQNEAQ (reference sequence). V lost 4 bases and J 3 bases, leaving 9 bases between the germline ends. The CDR3 loop reads CASSYNRDYGYTF. Written as DNA, the CDR3 is TGTGCCAGCAGCTACAACAGGGACTATGGCTACACCTTC.

This clonotype was seen a handful of times. The J gene is TRBJ2-2, the V gene TRBV19; 14 bases align to TRBD2. V trimming: 5 bases; J trimming: 5 bases; junction bases outside the gene matches: 7. CDR3 length equals 17 residues. The germline CDR1 and CDR2 sequences are LNHDA and SQIVND (reference sequence). The CDR3 DNA follows: TGTGCCAGTAGTGCTGGGACTAGCGGGAGTCAAACCGGGGAGCTGTTTTTT. Translation gives CASSAGTSGSQTGELFF.

The sample holds a few counts of this clonotype. The rearrangement uses TRBV20-1 and TRBJ2-3, with a tentative D call TRBD1 (5 bases). Trimming took off 5 bases at V and 8 bases at J, with 20 bases between the two ends. The CDR3 runs 14 residues. Germline CDR1 DFQATT, CDR2 SNEGSKA (reference sequence). As DNA, the CDR3 is TGCAGTGCTTCCACCCGGCGGCCAGGGCCTACGCAGTATTTT. As protein: CSASTRRPGPTQYF.

This clonotype was counted a few times. The rearrangement joins TRBV20-1 to TRBJ1-1; possible D gene TRBD1, 5 bases. Trimming stripped 8 bases from V and 0 bases from J, with 16 bases between. CDR3 length: 14 residues. Germline lookup yields CDR1 DFQATT and CDR2 SNEGSKA (reference sequence). CDR3 protein: CSCETGTMNTEAFF. In nucleotides, the CDR3 is TGCAGTTGCGAAACGGGGACCATGAACACTGAAGCTTTCTTT.

V and J are TRBV20-1 and TRBJ1-2; TRBD1 matches at 7 bases. In germline, CDR1 is DFQATT, CDR2 SNEGSKA (reference sequence). CDR3 length: 13 amino acids. The V segment lost 6 bases and the J segment 7 bases; nucleotides outside the gene matches: 11. CDR3 bases: TGCAGTGCGCGAGGGGGCGCAGGACGTGGCTACACCTTC. Amino acid sequence: CSARGGAGRGYTF.

This clonotype has a handful of counts. This chain uses TRBV2 with TRBJ1-1; D is uncertain. Trimming left V 5 bases short and J 5 bases short, with 12 bases between. Looked up from germline, CDR1 is SNHLY and CDR2 is FYNNEI. This CDR3 spans 13 amino acids. CDR3 sequence: CASSPRERTEAFF. For the CDR3, the DNA is TGTGCCAGCAGTCCCCGCGAGAGAACTGAAGCTTTCTTT.

By frequency in the sample, this clonotype is large (0.1 to 1%). This chain uses TRBV19 with TRBJ1-5, with D possibly matching TRBD1 (5 bases). Between the trimmed V and J ends, which lost 3 bases and 0 bases, there was a span of 15 bases. The CDR3 sequence is 17 residues long. Germline assignment: CDR1 LNHDA and CDR2 SQIVND (reference sequence). CDR3 loop: CASSIYAVGHSNQPQHF. CDR3 sequence (DNA): TGTGCCAGTAGTATCTACGCCGTTGGACATAGCAATCAGCCCCAGCATTTT.

There are a few counts of this clonotype. This chain links TRBV6-5 with TRBJ1-5; 7 bases are a match to TRBD1. The CDR3 runs 17 residues. The V and J ends lost 4 bases and 4 bases, in that order; junction bases with no gene match: 13. Germline CDR1 reads MNHEY; CDR2 reads SVGAGI. The CDR3 protein is CASSSYTWGQSNQPQHF. In DNA form, the CDR3 reads TGTGCCAGCAGTTCCTATACGTGGGGACAGTCGAATCAGCCCCAGCATTTT.